The clone carrying this TCR beta chain was seen a few times. The source of the sample is a study of blood T cells in healthy people across ages. Isolated PBMCs totaled at least 7 million in each sample. Primers used in a second PCR of roughly 6 to 11 cycles were a sample-barcoded 5' primer and a J-beta primer mix. TCRdb used MiXCR to reprocess the 5' RACE reads, holding one entry per CDR3 protein. The table records about 830,000 distinct CDR3 sequences, 55% to 70% of them present only once. The ends lost 3 bases at V and 2 bases at J; junction bases unmatched: 3. CDR1 is SGHTA and CDR2 is FQGNSA in the germline V gene. This CDR3 has 14 amino acids.

Sequences were obtained from blood. The chain joins TRBV7-2 to TRBJ2-5; 7 bases align to TRBD2. This TCR came from a man younger than 45 in good health. The CDR3, as DNA: TGTGCCAGCAGCTTTGGGCGGGGGCAAGAGACCCAGTACTTC. This sequence encodes CASSFGRGQETQYF.